Judged by abundance, the clone carrying this T cell receptor (beta chain) is medium-sized. Its target is unknown. CDR3 length: 14 amino acids. V lost 1 base, J lost 3 bases, and 1 base stayed unmatched. The germline CDR1 and CDR2 sequences are MNHNS and SASEGT. Bulk tumor genomic DNA, 600 to 650 ng per sample, was used as template. Spaced far apart, several biopsies were taken from each primary tumor during surgery. Curative surgery was performed on patients who had untreated, newly diagnosed non-small cell lung cancer. This specimen belongs to a study of immune heterogeneity within non-small cell lung tumors. Study-wide context: The tumors comprised a handful of squamous cell carcinomas, some ten non-squamous carcinomas and 1 not otherwise specified.

Multiplex PCR with 32 V and 13 J primers amplified TCR beta CDR3. TCRdb called the multiplex PCR reads again in MiXCR, with one record for every CDR3 protein. The profile covers roughly 3,900 distinct CDR3 sequences, with around 30% appearing a single time and 9% to 15% taken by the ten largest. Study findings and constraints: A significant, moderate positive correlation (R about 0.34) linked local T-cell clonality and tumor mutational burden. Between individual patients, the high-frequency T-cell receptor beta clonotypes largely differed.

Sequencing input: lung tumor tissue. The clonotype originates from a man aged 60 to 69 with non-small cell lung cancer. The chain links TRBV6-1 to TRBJ1-2; 8 bases agree with TRBD1. The CDR3 sequence is CASSEGTGYYGYTF. The CDR3 DNA is TGTGCCAGCAGTGAAGGGACAGGGTACTATGGCTACACCTTC.